What follows are 30 T cell receptor beta chains derived from one specimen sequenced in a study of cytomegalovirus exposure and HLA in healthy donors. The PCR was carried out with 60 Vbeta primers and 13 Jbeta primers. Sequenced by immunoSEQ multiplex PCR; TCRdb stores in-frame clones only, minus some. The table includes fewer than 250,000 clones, about 81% detected once. What was sequenced was PBMCs. These receptors came from a man aged 30 to 45 in good health and CMV-seropositive.

V is TRBV4-1 and J is TRBJ2-3, with 8 nucleotides matching TRBD2. The CDR3 is 15 amino acids. V was clipped by 4 bases and J by 4 bases; unmatched bases: 7. CDR1 and CDR2 from the germline V gene are MGHRA and YSYEKL. The CDR3 bases are TGCGCCAGCAGCCCGGACCCAGCGGGGGCAGATACGCAGTATTTT. This encodes CASSPDPAGADTQYF.

This clone was seen only a few times. CDR3 region: CASSPVYSQETQYF. The CDR3, as DNA: TGTGCCAGCAGCCCCGTCTACAGTCAAGAGACCCAGTACTTC. The rearrangement links TRBV14 to TRBJ2-5; no reliable D call. CDR1 SGHDN and CDR2 FVKESK come from the germline V gene. With 4 bases removed from V and 2 bases from J, the gap between germline ends came to 11 bases. The CDR3 contains 14 residues.

V is TRBV7-9 and J is TRBJ2-1; 8 nucleotides match TRBD2. CDR1 is SEHNR, CDR2 FQNEAQ, per germline (reference sequence). Trimming removed 6 bases from V and 2 bases from J; junction bases left unmatched: 9. CDR3 size: 16 residues. Here the CDR3 DNA reads TGTGCCAGCAGTTCCCCAAAGCGGGGGCCCTACAATGAGCAGTTCTTC. Protein sequence: CASSSPKRGPYNEQFF.

This clone has a handful of counts. The chain couples TRBV7-2 to TRBJ2-6, with no clear D. The CDR3 consists of 14 residues. V lost 4 bases and J lost 0, with 4 bases in between. Germline-derived CDR1 and CDR2 are SGHTA and FQGNSA. The CDR3: CASSSNSGANVLTF. Here the CDR3 DNA reads TGTGCCAGCAGCTCTAACTCTGGGGCCAACGTCCTGACTTTC.

This clone came up a few times. CDR3 in amino acids: CASSLLGPQYDTQYF. As DNA, the CDR3 is TGTGCCAGCAGTTTACTGGGGCCTCAGTACGATACGCAGTATTTT. The chain joins TRBV27 to TRBJ2-3, with a possible D match to TRBD1 (5 bases). CDR1 is MNHEY, CDR2 SMNVEV, per germline (reference sequence). V lost 2 bases, J lost 6 bases, and 15 bases lay in between. CDR3 length: 15 residues.

This chain links TRBV4-3 with TRBJ1-6; D gene ambiguous. Germline lookup yields CDR1 LGHNA and CDR2 YSLEER. Trimming cost V 0 bases and J 0 bases, with 6 bases left between them. This CDR3 is 16 amino acids long. The CDR3 nucleotides are TGCGCCAGCAGCCAAGAGGAGAGCTCCTATAATTCACCCCTCCACTTT. The encoded protein is CASSQEESSYNSPLHF.

The CDR3 nucleotides are TGTGCCAGCAGCTTAGGTCAGAACAATGAGCAGTTCTTC. Translating it yields CASSLGQNNEQFF. The chain combines TRBV11-2 with TRBJ2-1; D is uncertain. V was cut by 1 base and J by 5 bases, with 6 bases left in between. Germline CDR1 and CDR2: SGHAT and FQNNGV. CDR3 length: 13 residues.

The rearrangement links TRBV5-6 to TRBJ1-4; D possibly corresponds to TRBD1 (5 bases). Deletions cut 1 base from V and 7 bases from J, with 11 bases between. Germline CDR1 SGHDT, CDR2 YYEEEE. The CDR3 is made up of 14 amino acids. CDR3 DNA: TGTGCCAGCAGCTTGAGGGGAGGAGTTGAAAAACTGTTTTTT. This translates into CASSLRGGVEKLFF.

This chain connects TRBV4-3 to TRBJ2-7; 12 bases are a match to TRBD2. The CDR3 covers 16 residues. The junction had 2 bases not matched to a gene; V was cut back by 0 bases and J by 2 bases. The germline CDR1 and CDR2 sequences are LGHNA and YSLEER. Written as DNA, the CDR3 is TGCGCCAGCAGCCAAGAGCCTAGCGGGAGGGCCTACGAGCAGTACTTC. Translated, it gives CASSQEPSGRAYEQYF.

The CDR3 sequence is CASSIGGGNQPQHF. CDR3 in DNA: TGTGCCAGCAGCATTGGGGGGGGCAATCAGCCCCAGCATTTT. The rearrangement joins TRBV7-6 to TRBJ1-5, with a tentative D call TRBD1 (5 bases). The length of the CDR3 is 14 residues. Trimming removed 5 bases at V and 2 bases at J, with 10 bases between. Germline V gene sequence: CDR1 SGHVS, CDR2 FNYEAQ.

V is TRBV5-1 and J is TRBJ2-7, with 10 bases fitting TRBD2. Trimming at V came to 0 bases and at J to 2 bases, leaving 8 bases not matched to a gene. The CDR3 is 17 residues long. Germline V gene lookup returns CDR1 SGHRS and CDR2 YFSETQ. CDR3 sequence: CASSLAASGGPTYEQYF. The CDR3 bases are TGCGCCAGCAGCTTGGCGGCTAGCGGGGGCCCAACCTACGAGCAGTACTTC.

The chain joins TRBV4-1 to TRBJ2-7; D gene ambiguous. The CDR3 is 16 residues long. Trimming removed 4 bases from V and 1 base from J, with 17 bases in between. From germline, CDR1 is MGHRA and CDR2 YSYEKL. CDR3 DNA: TGCGCCAGCAGCCGGTCGGGTCAGATTTTATCCTACGAGCAGTACTTC. Residues: CASSRSGQILSYEQYF.

The V call is TRBV6-5, the J call TRBJ2-7; 10 bases line up with TRBD2. The CDR3 covers 16 residues. Germline V CDR1 and CDR2: MNHEY, SVGAGI. Trimming at V came to 0 bases and at J to 6 bases, leaving 8 bases not matched to a gene. CDR3 sequence: CASSYSSLAGEGEQYF. The CDR3, as DNA: TGTGCCAGCAGTTACTCCTCCCTAGCGGGAGAGGGCGAGCAGTACTTC.

V gene TRBV27 combines with J gene TRBJ1-2, with 8 bases matching TRBD1. Germline V gives CDR1 MNHEY, CDR2 SMNVEV (reference sequence). The V and J ends lost 4 bases and 6 bases, in that order; junction bases with no gene match: 10. The CDR3 totals 15 residues. CDR3: CASSSGQGGIDGYTF. In DNA, the CDR3 is TGTGCCAGCAGTTCCGGACAGGGAGGAATCGATGGCTACACCTTC.

The V gene is TRBV28, the J gene TRBJ1-5; TRBD1 matches at 7 bases. Per the germline V gene, CDR1 is MDHEN and CDR2 is SYDVKM. V shed 6 bases, J shed 1 base, and the junction held 6 bases outside the gene matches. This CDR3 is 15 amino acids long. The DNA of the CDR3 is TGTGCCAGCAGCGCCCAGGGGGAGAGCAATCAGCCCCAGCATTTT. As protein: CASSAQGESNQPQHF.

The chain has TRBV11-2 and TRBJ1-6; 11 positions agree with TRBD1. V lost 2 bases to trimming and J lost 5 bases; unmatched junction nucleotides: 8. The CDR3 extends over 18 amino acids. CDR1 SGHAT and CDR2 FQNNGV come from the germline V gene. The CDR3 loop reads CASSLRAGGQGDNSPLHF. CDR3 coding DNA: TGTGCCAGCAGCTTAAGGGCTGGGGGACAGGGGGATAATTCACCCCTCCACTTT.

J is TRBJ2-1 and V is TRBV5-4; 8 bases line up with TRBD2. The germline CDR1 and CDR2 sequences are SGHNT and YYREEE (reference sequence). CDR3 size: 17 residues. Trimming at V came to 4 bases and at J to 6 bases, leaving 15 bases not matched to a gene. Here the CDR3 DNA reads TGTGCCAGCAGCCCCCGGGGCCCGGGGGGGATCTCCAATGAGCAGTTCTTC. As protein: CASSPRGPGGISNEQFF.

The chain is built from TRBV7-2 and TRBJ2-5; 12 bases match TRBD1. Germline V gene sequence: CDR1 SGHTA, CDR2 FQGNSA. V was pared by 5 bases and J by 5 bases, with 6 bases of the junction left unmatched. CDR3 size: 15 residues. The CDR3: CASSPGTGGVETQYF. The CDR3 DNA is TGTGCCAGCAGCCCGGGGACAGGGGGCGTGGAGACCCAGTACTTC.

V usage is TRBV27 and J usage is TRBJ1-6; D uncertain. CDR1 MNHEY and CDR2 SMNVEV come from the germline V gene (reference sequence). Trimming cost V 2 bases and J 9 bases, with 5 bases left between them. This CDR3 contains 12 residues. The CDR3 loop reads CASSLGTSPLHF. CDR3 in DNA: TGTGCCAGCAGTTTAGGCACTTCACCCCTCCACTTT.

This sequence joins TRBV11-2 and TRBJ2-7; 8 nucleotides line up with TRBD2. The trim removed 6 bases at V and 2 bases at J, leaving 12 bases unmatched. Germline CDR1 SGHAT, CDR2 FQNNGV. The CDR3 runs to 16 residues. CDR3: CASSNFGLARTYEQYF. CDR3 sequence (DNA): TGTGCCAGCAGTAACTTCGGACTAGCAAGAACCTACGAGCAGTACTTC.

This chain uses TRBV28 with TRBJ2-7; 8 nucleotides match TRBD2. CDR3 length: 15 residues. Germline-derived CDR1 and CDR2 are MDHEN and SYDVKM. Germline trimming cut 10 bases from V and 3 bases from J; bases unmatched to any gene: 14. CDR3: CATTDSGATSYEQYF. CDR3 coding DNA: TGTGCCACCACAGATAGCGGGGCGACCAGCTACGAGCAGTACTTC.

V is TRBV11-2 and J is TRBJ2-3; 8 bases agree with TRBD2. V was clipped by 1 base and J by 0 bases; unmatched bases: 0. The CDR3 extends over 15 amino acids. Looked up from germline, CDR1 is SGHAT and CDR2 is FQNNGV. CDR3 DNA: TGTGCCAGCAGCTTAGGCGGGAGGAGCACAGATACGCAGTATTTT. It is translated as CASSLGGRSTDTQYF.

This sequence joins TRBV28 and TRBJ1-3, with D unclear. V was pared by 3 bases and J by 0 bases, with 6 bases between. The CDR3 consists of 14 residues. The germline V gene has CDR1 MDHEN and CDR2 SYDVKM. The chain's CDR3 is CASSFQDSGNTIYF. In nucleotides, the CDR3 is TGTGCCAGCAGTTTCCAGGACTCTGGAAACACCATATATTTT. Full variable domain (missing parts from reference TRBV28 and TRBJ1-3): DVKVTQSSRYLVKRTGEKVFLECVQDMDHENMFWYRQDPGLGLRLIYFSYDVKMKEKGDIPEGYSVSREKKERFSLILESASTNQTSMYLCASSFQDSGNTIYFGEGSWLTVV.

This clone came up once. The genes are TRBV11-2 and TRBJ1-5; no definite D call. V was cut by 5 bases and J by 7 bases, with 12 bases left in between. Germline V CDR1 and CDR2: SGHAT, FQNNGV. The CDR3 consists of 13 residues. Written as DNA, the CDR3 is TGTGCCAGCAGCCTCCTTGCCGAGCAGCCCCAGCATTTT. Its protein is CASSLLAEQPQHF.

J is TRBJ2-5 and V is TRBV28, with 8 bases matching TRBD1. Looked up from germline, CDR1 is MDHEN and CDR2 is SYDVKM. CDR3 size: 15 residues. Trimming took 5 bases from V and 5 from J; bases not matched to a gene: 10. CDR3 sequence: CASSPWTGKGETQYF. For the CDR3, the DNA is TGTGCCAGCAGTCCCTGGACAGGGAAGGGGGAGACCCAGTACTTC. The entire variable domain, with the rest obtained from reference TRBV28 and TRBJ2-5, is as follows: DVKVTQSSRYLVKRTGEKVFLECVQDMDHENMFWYRQDPGLGLRLIYFSYDVKMKEKGDIPEGYSVSREKKERFSLILESASTNQTSMYLCASSPWTGKGETQYFGPGTRLLVL.

Ten or more counts support this clone. The chain joins TRBV19 to TRBJ1-1; no definite D call. Germline-derived CDR1 and CDR2 are LNHDA and SQIVND (reference sequence). CDR3 size: 13 residues. V was trimmed by 7 bases and J by 1 base, leaving 10 bases between them. CDR3 DNA sequence: TGTGCCAGTACCTTCCGGGGGAACACTGAAGCTTTCTTT. It codes for CASTFRGNTEAFF.

The chain joins TRBV10-3 to TRBJ1-5; D gene unclear. Trimming cost V 7 bases and J 10 bases, with 26 bases left between them. This CDR3 is built from 16 residues. Germline CDR1 is ENHRY and CDR2 is SYGVKD. CDR3 sequence (DNA): TGTGCCATCACCGAGGCGCCAGGACTCTCCAATCGTCCCCAGCATTTT. Protein product: CAITEAPGLSNRPQHF.

J is TRBJ2-7 and V is TRBV30, with 10 bases lining up with TRBD2. CDR1 is GTSNPN, CDR2 SVGIG, per germline (reference sequence). This CDR3 comprises 15 residues. The J segment lost 5 bases and the V segment lost 6 bases, leaving 13 bases of the junction unmatched. CDR3 loop: CACRMLAGGVNEQYF. CDR3 nucleotides: TGTGCCTGCCGAATGTTAGCGGGGGGAGTAAACGAGCAGTACTTC.

The sample holds a few counts of this clone. V gene TRBV28 combines with J gene TRBJ2-1, with 16 bases matching TRBD2. CDR1 and CDR2 (germline): MDHEN, SYDVKM. V shed 6 bases and J 10 bases; nucleotides not matched to a gene: 12. CDR3 length equals 17 residues. The CDR3 bases are TGTGCCAGCAGCAACCCCCGGGGGACTAGCGGGAGGGAGGAGCAGTTCTTC. Amino acid sequence: CASSNPRGTSGREEQFF.

The V call is TRBV19, the J call TRBJ2-2, with 10 bases aligning to TRBD2. V was pared by 4 bases and J by 7 bases, with 6 bases of the junction left unmatched. Germline values: CDR1 LNHDA, CDR2 SQIVND (reference sequence). The CDR3 runs 15 residues. The CDR3 bases are TGTGCCAGTAGTAGGGAGCGGGGGGGCGGCGGGGAGCTGTTTTTT. This codes for CASSRERGGGGELFF.